The T cell receptor (beta chain) under discussion was sequenced for a study of cytomegalovirus exposure and HLA in healthy donors. Study at large: An earlier analysis found some 120 million unique TCR beta sequences from about 179 million T cells. The study, taken as a whole, reports: In all likelihood, a cluster of highly shared sequence variants was a sequencing artifact. Indistinguishability led to the exclusion of some V segments, TRBV6-2 and TRBV6-3 included.

The CDR3 consists of 13 residues. CDR1 and CDR2 from the germline V gene are SEHNR and FQNEAQ (reference sequence). Trimming cost V 1 base and J 6 bases, with 10 bases left between them. As regards this clone: The antigen is unknown. The same CDR3 arises from other DNA sequences in this sample as well.

Primers included in the PCR were 60 Vbeta and 13 Jbeta primers. Method: immunoSEQ multiplex PCR; TCRdb's copy keeps in-frame clones and lacks some. The table lists some 120,000 clones, around 82% of them singletons. At sampling all donors were nominally healthy, likely with unrecorded immune exposures. This rearrangement joins TRBV7-9 to TRBJ2-7; the D gene is possibly TRBD1 (5 bases). This clonotype was sampled from a woman aged 40 to 49 in good health and CMV-seropositive. Sequences were obtained from PBMCs. The CDR3 sequence is CASSLGAGSEQYF. In DNA form, the CDR3 reads TGTGCCAGCAGCTTAGGGGCAGGGTCCGAGCAGTACTTC.